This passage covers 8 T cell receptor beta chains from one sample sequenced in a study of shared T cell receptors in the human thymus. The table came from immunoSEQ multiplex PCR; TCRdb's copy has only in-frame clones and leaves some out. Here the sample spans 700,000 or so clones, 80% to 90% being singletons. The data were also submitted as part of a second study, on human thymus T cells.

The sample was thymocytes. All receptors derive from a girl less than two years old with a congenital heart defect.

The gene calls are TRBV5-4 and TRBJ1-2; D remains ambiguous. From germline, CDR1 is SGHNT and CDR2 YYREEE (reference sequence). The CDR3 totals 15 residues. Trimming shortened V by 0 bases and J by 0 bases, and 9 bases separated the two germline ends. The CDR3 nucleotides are TGTGCCAGCAGCTTGGGAGGGTTCCCTAACTATGGCTACACCTTC. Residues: CASSLGGFPNYGYTF.

The CDR3 sequence is CASSYGTVYEQYF. The CDR3 nucleotides read TGTGCCAGCAGTTACGGGACTGTCTACGAGCAGTACTTC. This chain links TRBV6-6 with TRBJ2-7; possible D gene TRBD2, 6 bases. Trimming took off 2 bases at V and 3 bases at J, with 8 bases between the two ends. Germline V lookup: CDR1 MNHNY, CDR2 SVGAGI (reference sequence). This CDR3 contains 13 residues.

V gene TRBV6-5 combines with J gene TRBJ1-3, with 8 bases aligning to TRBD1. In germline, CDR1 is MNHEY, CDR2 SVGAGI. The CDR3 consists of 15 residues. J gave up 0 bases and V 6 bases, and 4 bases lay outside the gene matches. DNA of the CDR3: TGTGCCAGCAGGCCCGACAGGGGCTCTGGAAACACCATATATTTT. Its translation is CASRPDRGSGNTIYF.

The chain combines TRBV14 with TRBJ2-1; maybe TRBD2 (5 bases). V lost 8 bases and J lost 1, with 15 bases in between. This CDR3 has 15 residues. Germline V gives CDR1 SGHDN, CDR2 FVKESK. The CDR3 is CASRSGAASYNEQFF. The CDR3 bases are TGTGCCAGCCGTTCCGGAGCGGCATCCTACAATGAGCAGTTCTTC.

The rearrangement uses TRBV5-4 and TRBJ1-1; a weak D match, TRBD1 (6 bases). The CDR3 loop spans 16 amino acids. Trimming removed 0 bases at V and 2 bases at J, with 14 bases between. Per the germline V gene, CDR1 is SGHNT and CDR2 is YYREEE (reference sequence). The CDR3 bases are TGTGCCAGCAGCTTGGAACCAACGGGACAAAACACTGAAGCTTTCTTT. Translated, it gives CASSLEPTGQNTEAFF.

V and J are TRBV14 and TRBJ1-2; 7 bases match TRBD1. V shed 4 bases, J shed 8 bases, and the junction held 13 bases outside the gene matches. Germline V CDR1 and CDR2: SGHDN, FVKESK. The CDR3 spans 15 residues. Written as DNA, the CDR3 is TGTGCCAGCAGCCCCCGGGACAGCCATTCGAGGGGCTACACCTTC. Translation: CASSPRDSHSRGYTF. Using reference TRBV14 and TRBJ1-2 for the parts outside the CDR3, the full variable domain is EAGVTQFPSHSVIEKGQTVTLRCDPISGHDNLYWYRRVMGKEIKFLLHFVKESKQDESGMPNNRFLAERTGGTYSTLKVQPAELEDSGVYFCASSPRDSHSRGYTFGSGTRLTVV.

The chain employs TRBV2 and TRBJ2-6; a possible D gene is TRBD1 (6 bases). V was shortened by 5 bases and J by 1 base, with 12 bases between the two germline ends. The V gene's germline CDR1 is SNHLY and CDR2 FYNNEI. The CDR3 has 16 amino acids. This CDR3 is CASSIYRESGANVLTF. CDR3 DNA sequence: TGTGCCAGCAGTATATACAGGGAGTCTGGGGCCAACGTCCTGACTTTC.

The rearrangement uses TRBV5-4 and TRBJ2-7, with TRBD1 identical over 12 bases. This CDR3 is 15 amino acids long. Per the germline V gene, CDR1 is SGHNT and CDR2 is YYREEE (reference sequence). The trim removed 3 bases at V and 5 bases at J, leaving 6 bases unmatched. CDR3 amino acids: CASSCTGTGGHEQYF. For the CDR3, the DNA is TGTGCCAGCAGCTGTACCGGGACAGGGGGCCACGAGCAGTACTTC.